The 9 T cell receptor beta chains in this list originate from one sample, sequenced in a study of cytomegalovirus exposure and HLA in healthy donors. Use of 60 Vbeta and 13 Jbeta primers characterized the PCR. This table comes from immunoSEQ multiplex PCR, and its TCRdb copy is limited to in-frame clones, with some not included. The sample shows some 250,000 clones, 70% to 90% of them seen only once. Sequenced sample: PBMCs. Receptors originate from a woman in her sixties in good health and CMV-seropositive.

The chain uses TRBV6-8 and TRBJ2-1; 8 positions agree with TRBD2. This CDR3 is 15 amino acids long. V shed 5 bases and J 2 bases; nucleotides not matched to a gene: 5. Germline assignment: CDR1 MNHGY and CDR2 SAAAGT. The CDR3 spells CASSPLLAAYNEQFF. In DNA, the CDR3 is TGTGCCAGCAGTCCCCTACTAGCGGCCTACAATGAGCAGTTCTTC.

CDR3 loop: CASSEARIVLGTNNEQFF. CDR3 nucleotide sequence: TGTGCCAGCAGTGAAGCGAGGATCGTCTTAGGAACGAACAATGAGCAGTTCTTC. The chain links TRBV2 to TRBJ2-1; no clear D. Germline values: CDR1 SNHLY, CDR2 FYNNEI. This CDR3 is 18 amino acids long. The V end lost 0 bases, the J end lost 5 bases, and 20 bases lay between the germline ends. Supplemented by reference TRBV2 and TRBJ2-1, the full variable domain reads EPEVTQTPSHQVTQMGQEVILRCVPISNHLYFYWYRQILGQKVEFLVSFYNNEISEKSEIFDDQFSVERPDGSNFTLKIRSTKLEDSAMYFCASSEARIVLGTNNEQFFGPGTRLTVL.

V and J are TRBV7-2 and TRBJ2-1; D not certain. This CDR3 spans 13 amino acids. Trimming left V 3 bases short and J 5 bases short, with 8 bases between. The V gene's germline CDR1 is SGHTA and CDR2 FQGNSA. CDR3: CASSFRVDNEQFF. The CDR3 nucleotides are TGTGCCAGCAGCTTCCGGGTCGACAATGAGCAGTTCTTC.

The chain couples TRBV5-1 to TRBJ2-6; unclear D gene. The CDR3 extends over 14 amino acids. The V gene lost 4 bases and the J gene lost 2 bases, with 7 bases spanning the gap. Germline CDR1 reads SGHRS; CDR2 reads YFSETQ. The CDR3 nucleotides read TGCGCCAGCAGCCGAGAAGCTGGGGCCAACGTCCTGACTTTC. Protein sequence: CASSREAGANVLTF. Full variable domain (missing parts from reference TRBV5-1 and TRBJ2-6): KAGVTQTPRYLIKTRGQQVTLSCSPISGHRSVSWYQQTPGQGLQFLFEYFSETQRNKGNFPGRFSGRQFSNSRSEMNVSTLELGDSALYLCASSREAGANVLTFGAGSRLTVL.

The rearrangement links TRBV9 to TRBJ2-1; 9 bases map to TRBD2. The ends lost 3 bases at V and 10 bases at J; junction bases unmatched: 14. This CDR3 contains 16 residues. Germline CDR1 SGDLS, CDR2 YYNGEE. For the CDR3, the DNA is TGTGCCAGCAGCGAGGGATCACCGGGACTAGCTGGCGAGCAGTTCTTC. It codes for CASSEGSPGLAGEQFF. The whole variable domain, filled in from reference TRBV9 and TRBJ2-1, reads DSGVTQTPKHLITATGQRVTLRCSPRSGDLSVYWYQQSLDQGLQFLIQYYNGEERAKGNILERFSAQQFPDLHSELNLSSLELGDSALYFCASSEGSPGLAGEQFFGPGTRLTVL.

The chain carries TRBV5-1 and TRBJ1-6; D gene ambiguous. This CDR3 is 15 amino acids long. Trimming removed 0 bases from V and 4 bases from J, with 8 bases in between. The germline CDR1 and CDR2 sequences are SGHRS and YFSETQ. The CDR3 loop reads CASSLGSPYNSPLHF. CDR3 sequence (DNA): TGCGCCAGCAGCTTGGGTTCCCCTTATAATTCACCCCTCCACTTT.

The CDR3 coding sequence is TGTGCCAGCAAGAAGCGTGAGGGAGCTAATTCCTACGAGCAGTACTTC. It translates to CASKKREGANSYEQYF. The chain uses TRBV27 and TRBJ2-7; tentative D call: TRBD2 (5 bases). V shed 7 bases and J shed 1 base, with 20 bases lying between them. The CDR3 covers 16 residues. Germline V gene data show CDR1 as MNHEY and CDR2 as SMNVEV (reference sequence).

The J gene is TRBJ1-2, the V gene TRBV15; tentatively, D is TRBD1 (5 bases). This CDR3 is 13 amino acids long. V was shortened by 5 bases and J by 5 bases, with 12 bases between the two germline ends. In germline, CDR1 is LNHNV, CDR2 YYDKDF (reference sequence). The chain's CDR3 is CATSFTRGYGYTF. The CDR3 DNA is TGTGCCACCAGCTTTACCCGGGGGTATGGCTACACCTTC.

The chain carries TRBV7-9 and TRBJ1-3; TRBD1 matches 8 bases. Trimming took 6 bases from V and 3 from J; bases not matched to a gene: 4. Per the germline V gene, CDR1 is SEHNR and CDR2 is FQNEAQ (reference sequence). CDR3 length: 14 residues. DNA for the CDR3: TGTGCCAGCAGACAGACAGGGGTTGGAAACACCATATATTTT. It is translated as CASRQTGVGNTIYF.